Detailed here is one T cell receptor beta chain. Its specificity is not known. The sample originates from a study of T cell responses to AZD1222 COVID-19 vaccine. Notes on the study in general: White British people made up most donors, females outnumbered males, and clonal diversity was possibly underestimated. Spike-specific TCR breadth and depth were elevated following two AZD1222 doses. Targets within unmutated variant regions were reportedly found for nearly half of spike-specific TCRs.

Repertoires were generated with immunoSEQ multiplex PCR, while TCRdb's copy carries only in-frame clones and drops some. Among some 150,000 clones listed, 92% were seen once. Germline values: CDR1 LNHDA, CDR2 SQIVND (reference sequence). The germline V and J ends were trimmed by 10 bases and 0 bases, with 10 bases remaining between them. This CDR3 has 14 residues. The sequences come from peripheral blood, collected on day 0 of MenACWY control vaccination. The TCR was taken from an adult in good health. The V and J genes are TRBV19 and TRBJ1-6; D ambiguous. In DNA form, the CDR3 reads TGTGCCACTTCACAGAGCTCCTATAATTCACCCCTCCACTTT. Protein product: CATSQSSYNSPLHF. Combining the CDR3 with reference TRBV19 and TRBJ1-6 gives the whole variable domain DGGITQSPKYLFRKEGQNVTLSCEQNLNHDAMYWYRQDPGQGLRLIYYSQIVNDFQKGDIAEGYSVSREKKESFPLTVTSAQKNPTAFYLCATSQSSYNSPLHFGNGTRLTVT.